A few counts support the clone carrying this TCR beta chain. What it recognizes is unknown. Study results and limitations: The larger cohort examined one V-J beta rearrangement, not whole repertoires. Greatest tumor Treg TCR overlap was with tumor naive CD4+ cells.

Full-length variable regions came from constant-region reverse primers plus semi-nested Nested Universal Primer A PCR. Each CDR3 protein gets one entry after TCRdb re-called the 5' RACE reads with MiXCR. The table shows about 40,000 distinct CDR3 sequences, with around 18% occurring only once. V lost 4 bases and J 3 bases, leaving 14 bases between the germline ends. The germline V gene has CDR1 SGHNT and CDR2 YYREEE (reference sequence). The CDR3 totals 15 residues. The rearrangement joins TRBV5-4 to TRBJ2-4; D may match TRBD1 or TRBD2 (5 bases each). The TCR sequence derives from a female donor with breast cancer. Sequences were obtained from naive CD4+ T cells sorted from a lymph node. Noted subset: naive CD4+ T cells, CD4+CD45RA+CD25-. As DNA, the CDR3 is TGTGCCAGCAGCAAAAGGGACGTCGGCAAAAACATTCAGTACTTC. Its translation is CASSKRDVGKNIQYF.